Reported below is one TCR delta chain. TCRdb reran clone calling via CATT on the reads. The top ten hold about 3.8% of the sample, which has some 10,000 delta-chain clones, over 8% seen once. The data originate from a study of gamma-delta chains in newborns, infants, children. Background on the study: Microbial exposure reportedly drives polyclonal innate γδ T cell expansion after birth.

This CDR3 is built from 17 residues. V shed 1 base and J shed 2 bases, with 11 bases lying between them. Germline V gene data show CDR1 as GEAIGNYY and CDR2 as EKD. The TCR comes from a child who was a newborn, infant or young child, either healthy, febrile or measles-vaccinated (not recorded which). The chain recombines TRDV2 with TRDJ3; TRDD3 might be the D (5 bases). The sample consisted of blood. The CDR3 DNA sequence: TGTGCCTGTGACACGCGGGGGTTACCCTGGGACACCCGACAGATGTTTTTC. Translated: CACDTRGLPWDTRQMFF.